The clone carrying this TCR beta chain was counted many times. Its target is unknown. TCRbeta library preparation incorporated unique molecular identifiers. TCRdb re-called the PCR reads through MiXCR, storing one row per CDR3 protein. The data show 250,000 to 300,000 distinct CDR3 sequences, with about 9.4% seen just once and less than 9% held by the top ten. These data come from a study of T-cell reconstitution after alpha-beta-depleted transplantation in children. Germline V lookup: CDR1 MDHEN, CDR2 SYDVKM. Trimming shortened V by 3 bases and J by 9 bases, and 20 bases separated the two germline ends. There are 15 residues in the CDR3. General study results and limits: Diversity of TCRbeta at day 60 was high in some patients, arising from surviving recipient T cells and thymic progenitors. Several hundred graft clones that had expanded were reportedly the source of alpha-beta T cells about two months after transplant.

V is TRBV28 and J is TRBJ2-5; perhaps TRBD1 as D (6 bases). Sequencing used PBMCs, obtained before TCRalphabeta/CD19-depleted stem cell transplant. The receptor's source is a boy under two years old with acute myeloid leukemia, due to receive a stem cell transplant. The CDR3 region has the DNA TGTGCCAGCAGTTTGATGTATCGGGACACGTTGGCCCAGTACTTC. Its protein is CASSLMYRDTLAQYF.